This TCR beta chain was found in a study of somatic mutations in cytotoxic T cells in rheumatoid arthritis. Study-wide results and limits: Any difference in CD8+ T-cell clonality between patients who had rheumatoid arthritis and healthy controls who were age-matched was not statistically significant. A single CD8+ clone exceeded 20% of CD8+ cells in 8 of 65 patients.

Notes on this clone: What it recognizes is unknown.

Assay: immunoSEQ multiplex PCR; the TCRdb copy retains only in-frame clones and omits some. The sample holds approximately 17,000 clones; roughly 80% are singletons and the top ten take about a sixth. The CDR3 covers 13 residues. Trimming took off 4 bases at V and 7 bases at J, with 8 bases between the two ends. Per the germline V gene, CDR1 is SGHDN and CDR2 is FVKESK. The clonotype comes from an adult with rheumatoid arthritis. The chain employs TRBV14 and TRBJ1-6; unclear D gene. Sequencing was done on a sample of CD8+ T cells sorted from blood. CDR3 amino acids: CASSRRGNSPLHF. The CDR3 DNA follows: TGTGCCAGCAGCCGTCGCGGGAATTCACCCCTCCACTTT. The whole variable domain, filled in from reference TRBV14 and TRBJ1-6, reads EAGVTQFPSHSVIEKGQTVTLRCDPISGHDNLYWYRRVMGKEIKFLLHFVKESKQDESGMPNNRFLAERTGGTYSTLKVQPAELEDSGVYFCASSRRGNSPLHFGNGTRLTVT.